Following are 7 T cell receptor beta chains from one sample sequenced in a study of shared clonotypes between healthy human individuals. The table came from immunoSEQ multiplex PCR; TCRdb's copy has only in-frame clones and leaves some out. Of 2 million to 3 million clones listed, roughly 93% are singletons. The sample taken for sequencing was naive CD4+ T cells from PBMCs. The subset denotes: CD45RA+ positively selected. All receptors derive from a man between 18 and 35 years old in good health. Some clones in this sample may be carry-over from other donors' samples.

Here the CDR3 reads CASSARGNYGYTF. CDR3 sequence (DNA): TGTGCCAGCTCAGCTCGGGGTAACTATGGCTACACCTTC. The chain recombines TRBV19 with TRBJ1-2, with unresolved D. CDR3 length: 13 residues. Germline-derived CDR1 and CDR2 are LNHDA and SQIVND (reference sequence). Trimming pared 9 bases from V and 1 base from J, leaving 12 bases between.

For the CDR3, the DNA is TGCGCCAGCAGCCAATCCAGCGTAGGGCAAGGGAACACCATATATTTT. The encoded protein is CASSQSSVGQGNTIYF. The chain is built from TRBV4-1 and TRBJ1-3; D uncertain. CDR1 and CDR2 (germline): MGHRA, YSYEKL. The germline V and J ends were trimmed by 2 bases and 7 bases, with 18 bases remaining between them. The CDR3 sequence is 16 residues long.

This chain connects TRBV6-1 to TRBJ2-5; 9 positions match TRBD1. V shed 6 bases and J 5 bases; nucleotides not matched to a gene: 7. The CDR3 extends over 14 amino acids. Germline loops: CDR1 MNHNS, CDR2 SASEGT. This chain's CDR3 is CASRDTGGGETQYF. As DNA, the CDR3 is TGTGCCAGCAGGGATACAGGGGGCGGCGAGACCCAGTACTTC.

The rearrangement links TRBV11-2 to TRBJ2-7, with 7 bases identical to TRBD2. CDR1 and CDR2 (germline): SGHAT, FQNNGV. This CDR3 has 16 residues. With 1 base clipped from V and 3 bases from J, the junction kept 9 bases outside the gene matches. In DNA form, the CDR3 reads TGTGCCAGCAGCTTAGTTGGGGGAGGGCTCATCTACGAGCAGTACTTC. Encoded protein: CASSLVGGGLIYEQYF.

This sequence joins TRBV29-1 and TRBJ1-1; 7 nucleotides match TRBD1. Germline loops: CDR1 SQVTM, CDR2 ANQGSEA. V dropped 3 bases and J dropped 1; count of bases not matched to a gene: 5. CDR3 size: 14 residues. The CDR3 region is CSVDDWTGNTEAFF. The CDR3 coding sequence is TGCAGCGTTGATGACTGGACAGGGAACACTGAAGCTTTCTTT.

In DNA form, the CDR3 reads TGTGCCAGCAGTATTGTGGGCCCTAAGTTCTTC. The encoded protein is CASSIVGPKFF. The chain employs TRBV6-1 and TRBJ2-1, with D unclear. The CDR3 spans 11 residues. CDR1 and CDR2 from the germline V gene are MNHNS and SASEGT. Trimming took 5 bases from V and 14 from J, leaving 13 bases between them.

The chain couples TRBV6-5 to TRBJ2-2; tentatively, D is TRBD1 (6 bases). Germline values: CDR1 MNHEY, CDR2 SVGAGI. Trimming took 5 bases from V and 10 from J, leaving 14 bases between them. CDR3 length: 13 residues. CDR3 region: CASSPTGFPELFF. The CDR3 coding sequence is TGTGCCAGCAGTCCTACAGGGTTTCCGGAGCTGTTTTTT.